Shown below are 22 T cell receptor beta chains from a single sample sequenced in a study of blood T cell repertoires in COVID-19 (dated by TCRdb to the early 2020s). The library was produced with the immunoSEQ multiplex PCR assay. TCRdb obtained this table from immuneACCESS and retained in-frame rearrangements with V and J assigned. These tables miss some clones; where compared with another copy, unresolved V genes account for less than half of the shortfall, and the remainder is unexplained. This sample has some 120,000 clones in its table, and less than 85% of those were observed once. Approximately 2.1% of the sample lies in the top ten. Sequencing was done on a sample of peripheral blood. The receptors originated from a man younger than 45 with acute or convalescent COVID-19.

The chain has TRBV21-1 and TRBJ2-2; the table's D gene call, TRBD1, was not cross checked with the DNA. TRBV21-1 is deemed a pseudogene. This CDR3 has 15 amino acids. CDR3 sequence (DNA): TGTGCCAGCAGCGAAACGGGACAGAACACCGGGGAGCTGTTTTTT. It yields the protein CASSETGQNTGELFF.

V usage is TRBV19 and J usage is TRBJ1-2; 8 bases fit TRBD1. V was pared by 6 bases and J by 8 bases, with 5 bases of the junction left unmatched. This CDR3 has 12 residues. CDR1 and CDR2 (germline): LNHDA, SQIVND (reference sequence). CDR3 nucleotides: TGTGCCAGTAGCCTGACAGGGGTCGGCTACACCTTC. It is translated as CASSLTGVGYTF. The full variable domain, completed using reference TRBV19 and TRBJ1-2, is DGGITQSPKYLFRKEGQNVTLSCEQNLNHDAMYWYRQDPGQGLRLIYYSQIVNDFQKGDIAEGYSVSREKKESFPLTVTSAQKNPTAFYLCASSLTGVGYTFGSGTRLTVV.

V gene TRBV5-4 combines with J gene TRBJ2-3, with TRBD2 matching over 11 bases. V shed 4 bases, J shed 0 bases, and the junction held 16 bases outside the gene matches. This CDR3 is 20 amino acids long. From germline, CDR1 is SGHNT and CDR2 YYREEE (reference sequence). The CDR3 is CASSGSGTGASGRSTDTQYF. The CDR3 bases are TGTGCCAGCAGCGGGTCCGGGACAGGCGCTAGCGGGAGGAGCACAGATACGCAGTATTTT.

CDR3 protein: CASSLDTSGGWNEQFF. The CDR3 bases are TGTGCCAGCAGCTTGGACACTAGCGGGGGCTGGAATGAGCAGTTCTTC. This sequence joins TRBV5-8 and TRBJ2-1; TRBD2 matches at 11 bases. The germline CDR1 and CDR2 sequences are SGHTS and YDEGEE. This CDR3 is 16 amino acids long. The V and J ends lost 0 bases and 7 bases, in that order; junction bases with no gene match: 6.

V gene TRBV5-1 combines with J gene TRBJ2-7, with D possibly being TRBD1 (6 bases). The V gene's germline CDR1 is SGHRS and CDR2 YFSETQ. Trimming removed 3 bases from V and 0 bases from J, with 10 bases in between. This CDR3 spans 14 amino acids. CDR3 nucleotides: TGCGCCAGCAGCTGGACGGACAGCTCCTACGAGCAGTACTTC. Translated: CASSWTDSSYEQYF.

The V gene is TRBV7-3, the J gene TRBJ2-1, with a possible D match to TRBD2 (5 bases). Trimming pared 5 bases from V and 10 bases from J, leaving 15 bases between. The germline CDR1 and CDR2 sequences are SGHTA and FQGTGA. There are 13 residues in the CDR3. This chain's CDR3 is CASSPSGSVEQFF. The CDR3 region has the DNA TGTGCCAGCAGCCCAAGTGGGAGTGTAGAGCAGTTCTTC.

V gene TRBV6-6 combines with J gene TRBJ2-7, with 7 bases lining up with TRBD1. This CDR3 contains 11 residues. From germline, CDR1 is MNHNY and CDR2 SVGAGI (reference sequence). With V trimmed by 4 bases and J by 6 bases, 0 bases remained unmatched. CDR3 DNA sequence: TGTGCCAGCAGTTCAGGGGGCGAGCAGTACGTC. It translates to CASSSGGEQYV.

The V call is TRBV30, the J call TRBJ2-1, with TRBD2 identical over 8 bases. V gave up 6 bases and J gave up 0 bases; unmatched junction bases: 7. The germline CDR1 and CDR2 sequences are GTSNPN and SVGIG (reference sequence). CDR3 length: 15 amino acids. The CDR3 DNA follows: TGTGCCTGTAATTTAGCGGGGAACTCCTACAATGAGCAGTTCTTC. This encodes CACNLAGNSYNEQFF.

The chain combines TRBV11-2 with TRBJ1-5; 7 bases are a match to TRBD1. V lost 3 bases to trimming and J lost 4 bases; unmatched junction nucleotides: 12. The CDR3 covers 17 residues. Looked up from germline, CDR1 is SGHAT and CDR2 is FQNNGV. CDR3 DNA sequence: TGTGCCAGCAGCTTTACTCAACGGACAGGCAAAAATCAGCCCCAGCATTTT. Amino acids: CASSFTQRTGKNQPQHF.

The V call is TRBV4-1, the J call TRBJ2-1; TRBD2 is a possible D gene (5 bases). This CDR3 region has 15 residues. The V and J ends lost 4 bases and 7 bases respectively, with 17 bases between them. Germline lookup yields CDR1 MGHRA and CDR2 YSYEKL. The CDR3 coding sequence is TGCGCCAGCAGCCCAGAAGATCGGGGTAGGAATGAGCAGTTCTTC. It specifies CASSPEDRGRNEQFF.

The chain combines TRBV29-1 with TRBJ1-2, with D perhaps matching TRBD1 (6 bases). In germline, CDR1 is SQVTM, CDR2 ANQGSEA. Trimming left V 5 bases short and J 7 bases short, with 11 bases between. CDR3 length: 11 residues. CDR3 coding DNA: TGCAGCGTTAACAGGGTGACTGGCTACACCTTC. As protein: CSVNRVTGYTF.

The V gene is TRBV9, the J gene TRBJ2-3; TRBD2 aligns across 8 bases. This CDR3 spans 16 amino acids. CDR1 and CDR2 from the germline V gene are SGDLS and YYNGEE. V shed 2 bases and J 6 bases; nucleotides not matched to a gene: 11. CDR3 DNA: TGTGCCAGCAGCGTCCGTCACGGGGGGGCCTCCGATACGCAGTATTTT. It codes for CASSVRHGGASDTQYF.

The CDR3 region has the DNA TGTGCCAGTAGATTTAGCGGGCCCTACAATGAGCAGTTCTTC. Amino acid sequence: CASRFSGPYNEQFF. V gene TRBV19 combines with J gene TRBJ2-1, with TRBD2 identical over 7 bases. J gave up 2 bases and V 6 bases, and 4 bases lay outside the gene matches. Per the germline V gene, CDR1 is LNHDA and CDR2 is SQIVND (reference sequence). The CDR3 is 14 residues long.

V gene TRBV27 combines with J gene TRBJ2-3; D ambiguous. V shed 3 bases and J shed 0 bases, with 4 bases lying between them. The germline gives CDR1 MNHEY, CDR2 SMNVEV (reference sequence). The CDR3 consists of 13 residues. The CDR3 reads CASSFSSTDTQYF. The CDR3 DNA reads TGTGCCAGCAGTTTTAGTAGCACAGATACGCAGTATTTT.

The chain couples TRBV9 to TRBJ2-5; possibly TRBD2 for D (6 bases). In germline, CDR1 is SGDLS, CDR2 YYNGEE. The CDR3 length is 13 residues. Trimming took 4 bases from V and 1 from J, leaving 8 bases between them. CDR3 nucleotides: TGTGCCAGCAGCCCCGGGAGCCAAGAGACCCAGTACTTC. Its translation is CASSPGSQETQYF.

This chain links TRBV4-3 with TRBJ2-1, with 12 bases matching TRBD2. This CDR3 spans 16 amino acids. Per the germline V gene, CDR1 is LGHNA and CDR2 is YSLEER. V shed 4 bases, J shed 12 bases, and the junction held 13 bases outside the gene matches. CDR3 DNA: TGCGCCAGCAGCCGATTTGCCCTAGCGGGGGGGGACGGGCAGTTCTTC. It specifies CASSRFALAGGDGQFF.

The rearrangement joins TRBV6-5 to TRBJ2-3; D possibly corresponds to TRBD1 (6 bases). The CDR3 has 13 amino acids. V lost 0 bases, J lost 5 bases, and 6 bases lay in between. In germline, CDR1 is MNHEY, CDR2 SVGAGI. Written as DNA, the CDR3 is TGTGCCAGCAGTTACTCGACAGGAGATACGCAGTATTTT. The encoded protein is CASSYSTGDTQYF.

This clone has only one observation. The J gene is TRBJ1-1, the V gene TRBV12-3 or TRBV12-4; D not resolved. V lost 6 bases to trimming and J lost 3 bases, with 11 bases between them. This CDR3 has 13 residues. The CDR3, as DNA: TGTGCCAGCAGCACTTATCTATACACTGAAGCTTTCTTT. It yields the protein CASSTYLYTEAFF.

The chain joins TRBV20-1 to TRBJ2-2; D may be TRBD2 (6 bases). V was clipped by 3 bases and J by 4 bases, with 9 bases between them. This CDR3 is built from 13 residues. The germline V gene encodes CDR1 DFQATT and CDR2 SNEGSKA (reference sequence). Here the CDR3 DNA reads TGCAGTGCTAGTGGGACTGCCACCGGGGAGCTGTTTTTT. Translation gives CSASGTATGELFF.

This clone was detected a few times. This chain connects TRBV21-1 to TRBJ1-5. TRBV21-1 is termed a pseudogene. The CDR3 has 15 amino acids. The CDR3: CASSTGSNSNQPQHF. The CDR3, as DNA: TGTGCCAGCAGCACCGGGAGTAATAGCAATCAGCCCCAGCATTTT.

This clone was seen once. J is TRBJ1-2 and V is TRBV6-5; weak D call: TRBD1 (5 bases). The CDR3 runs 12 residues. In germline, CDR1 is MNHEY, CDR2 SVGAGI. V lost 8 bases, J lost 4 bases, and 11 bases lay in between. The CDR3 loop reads CASFGGSYGYTF. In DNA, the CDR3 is TGTGCCAGCTTCGGGGGTTCCTATGGCTACACCTTC.

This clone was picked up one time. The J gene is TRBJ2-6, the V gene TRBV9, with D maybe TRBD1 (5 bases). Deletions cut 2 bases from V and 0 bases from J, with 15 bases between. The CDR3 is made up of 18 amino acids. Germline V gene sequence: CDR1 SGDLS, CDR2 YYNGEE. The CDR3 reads CASSVRQSLDSGANVLTF. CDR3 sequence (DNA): TGTGCCAGCAGCGTCCGACAGAGTCTCGACTCTGGGGCCAACGTCCTGACTTTC.